These 30 T cell receptor beta chains were sequenced from one sample in a study of blood T cell repertoires in COVID-19. Using immunoSEQ multiplex PCR, the repertoire was profiled, and TCRdb retains in-frame clones only, with some absent. There are fewer than 80,000 clones in the sample; 90% occur only once, and about 16% lies in the top ten. The sequencing input was peripheral blood. Receptors were obtained from a woman aged 80 or older with active or convalescent COVID-19.

V and J are TRBV5-6 and TRBJ1-5; D call uncertain. V lost 2 bases and J 5 bases, leaving 23 bases between the germline ends. Germline CDR1 SGHDT, CDR2 YYEEEE. This CDR3 is built from 18 residues. The CDR3 sequence: CASSLNQPNWARDQPQHF. CDR3 DNA sequence: TGTGCCAGCAGCTTAAATCAGCCAAATTGGGCGCGCGATCAGCCCCAGCATTTT.

This chain joins TRBV14 and TRBJ1-4, with 9 positions matching TRBD1. V shed 2 bases, J shed 8 bases, and the junction held 6 bases outside the gene matches. The germline CDR1 and CDR2 sequences are SGHDN and FVKESK. This CDR3 is built from 15 residues. CDR3 coding DNA: TGTGCCAGCAGCCAACTTGGGACAGGGCACGAAAAACTGTTTTTT. Translated: CASSQLGTGHEKLFF.

The chain combines TRBV7-3 with TRBJ2-1; 7 bases are a match to TRBD1. The ends lost 0 bases at V and 1 base at J; junction bases unmatched: 3. Germline lookup yields CDR1 SGHTA and CDR2 FQGTGA. The CDR3 is 16 residues long. CDR3 sequence reads: CASSLTIRGSYNEQFF. In nucleotides, the CDR3 is TGTGCCAGCAGCTTAACGATCAGGGGGTCCTACAATGAGCAGTTCTTC.

The chain recombines TRBV18 with TRBJ1-3; 7 bases align to TRBD1. Per the germline V gene, CDR1 is KGHSH and CDR2 is LQKENI. V was pared by 3 bases and J by 8 bases, with 7 bases of the junction left unmatched. This CDR3 spans 14 amino acids. The CDR3 nucleotides read TGTGCCAGCTCACCCCCGGACAGGATTGACACCATATATTTT. Translating it yields CASSPPDRIDTIYF.

The CDR3 here is CASSSQGQGGTEAFF. As DNA, the CDR3 is TGCGCCAGCAGCTCCCAGGGACAGGGTGGAACTGAAGCTTTCTTT. V gene TRBV4-1 combines with J gene TRBJ1-1, with TRBD1 identical over 9 bases. Per the germline V gene, CDR1 is MGHRA and CDR2 is YSYEKL. This CDR3 is 15 amino acids long. V shed 5 bases and J 5 bases; nucleotides not matched to a gene: 9.

This chain links TRBV6-5 with TRBJ1-2; D may be TRBD1 (6 bases). V was pared by 0 bases and J by 4 bases, with 9 bases between. This CDR3 is 14 amino acids long. The V gene's germline CDR1 is MNHEY and CDR2 SVGAGI. The CDR3 DNA is TGTGCCAGCAGTTACTCCCAGGGGCTCTATGGCTACACCTTC. Translated, it gives CASSYSQGLYGYTF.

This chain links TRBV6-5 with TRBJ1-2; D not certain. CDR3 size: 13 residues. The V and J ends lost 2 bases and 7 bases respectively, with 11 bases between them. Germline V gives CDR1 MNHEY, CDR2 SVGAGI. For the CDR3, the DNA is TGTGCCAGCAGTTACAGCTTCCGGGGTGGCTACACCTTC. Protein sequence: CASSYSFRGGYTF.

The chain employs TRBV18 and TRBJ1-2; tentatively, D is TRBD1 (6 bases). The V end was cut by 0 bases, the J end by 4 bases, with 18 bases between. The CDR3 sequence is 17 residues long. Per germline, CDR1 KGHSH and CDR2 LQKENI. The CDR3 here is CASSPPLPGQRTYGYTF. In nucleotides, the CDR3 is TGTGCCAGCTCACCACCTTTACCAGGACAGAGGACCTATGGCTACACCTTC. Together with reference TRBV18 and TRBJ1-2, the CDR3 gives the full variable domain: NAGVMQNPRHLVRRRGQEARLRCSPMKGHSHVYWYRQLPEEGLKFMVYLQKENIIDESGMPKERFSAEFPKEGPSILRIQQVVRGDSAAYFCASSPPLPGQRTYGYTFGSGTRLTVV.

CDR3 DNA sequence: TGTGCCACTTCGGACACTTACAATGAGCAGTTCTTC. Translating gives CATSDTYNEQFF. The chain links TRBV27 to TRBJ2-1; possible D gene TRBD1, 5 bases. Trimming shortened V by 10 bases and J by 4 bases, and 11 bases separated the two germline ends. Germline CDR1 and CDR2: MNHEY and SMNVEV (reference sequence). This CDR3 is 12 amino acids long.

The CDR3 here is CASSYRGTGAFF. The CDR3 coding sequence is TGTGCCAGTAGTTATCGGGGAACGGGAGCTTTCTTT. V gene TRBV19 combines with J gene TRBJ1-1; D gene ambiguous. The V end was cut by 5 bases, the J end by 10 bases, with 14 bases between. The CDR3 runs 12 residues. CDR1 LNHDA and CDR2 SQIVND come from the germline V gene (reference sequence).

This clone has only one observation. The chain couples TRBV6-5 to TRBJ1-6; the D gene is possibly TRBD1 (6 bases). Trimming took 4 bases from V and 0 from J, leaving 10 bases between them. There are 16 residues in the CDR3. Germline V gene data show CDR1 as MNHEY and CDR2 as SVGAGI. The CDR3 bases are TGTGCCAGCAGTTTCGACAGGATCTCCTATAATTCACCCCTCCACTTT. It codes for CASSFDRISYNSPLHF.

This chain uses TRBV5-1 with TRBJ2-7, with D maybe TRBD2 (7 bases). Per the germline V gene, CDR1 is SGHRS and CDR2 is YFSETQ. The length of the CDR3 is 16 residues. Deletions cut 4 bases from V and 4 bases from J, with 21 bases between. The CDR3 sequence: CASSQAEAGAVYEQYF. CDR3 in DNA: TGCGCCAGCAGCCAGGCGGAGGCGGGGGCGGTTTACGAGCAGTACTTC. The variable domain in full, completed from reference TRBV5-1 and TRBJ2-7, reads KAGVTQTPRYLIKTRGQQVTLSCSPISGHRSVSWYQQTPGQGLQFLFEYFSETQRNKGNFPGRFSGRQFSNSRSEMNVSTLELGDSALYLCASSQAEAGAVYEQYFGPGTRLTVT.

This clone was recorded once. The J gene is TRBJ1-2, the V gene TRBV5-1; D call uncertain. The CDR3 covers 16 residues. Germline V gene sequence: CDR1 SGHRS, CDR2 YFSETQ. Trimming left V 0 bases short and J 4 bases short, with 16 bases between. CDR3 in DNA: TGCGCCAGCAGCTTGGAGAGGGTCACGCAAGGCTATGGCTACACCTTC. Amino acid sequence: CASSLERVTQGYGYTF.

The chain employs TRBV7-3 and TRBJ2-3; D possibly corresponds to TRBD2 (5 bases). This CDR3 has 15 amino acids. V lost 2 bases, J lost 0 bases, and 9 bases lay in between. Germline V gene lookup returns CDR1 SGHTA and CDR2 FQGTGA. As DNA, the CDR3 is TGTGCCAGCAGCTTACGGGGTTATAGCACAGATACGCAGTATTTT. Its translation: CASSLRGYSTDTQYF.

The V and J genes are TRBV7-2 and TRBJ1-6, with D possibly being TRBD1 (5 bases). CDR1 is SGHTA, CDR2 FQGNSA, per germline. The CDR3 covers 13 residues. V was trimmed by 6 bases and J by 9 bases, leaving 12 bases between them. The CDR3 sequence is CASSYLQVSPLHF. In DNA form, the CDR3 reads TGTGCCAGCAGTTACCTACAGGTTTCACCCCTCCACTTT.

V is TRBV2 and J is TRBJ1-2, with D perhaps TRBD1 (6 bases). The V gene's germline CDR1 is SNHLY and CDR2 FYNNEI. There are 12 residues in the CDR3. Trimming took off 3 bases at V and 5 bases at J, with 7 bases between the two ends. The CDR3 here is CASSERGYGYTF. In DNA form, the CDR3 reads TGTGCCAGCAGTGAGAGGGGGTATGGCTACACCTTC.

V is TRBV28 and J is TRBJ1-5; D is uncertain. The CDR3 is made up of 13 amino acids. Trimming left V 2 bases short and J 11 bases short, with 13 bases between. From germline, CDR1 is MDHEN and CDR2 SYDVKM. CDR3 loop: CASSLTANPSQHF. CDR3 DNA sequence: TGTGCCAGCAGTTTAACAGCTAACCCGTCCCAGCATTTT.

J is TRBJ2-7 and V is TRBV19; D is perhaps TRBD1 (6 bases). Germline-derived CDR1 and CDR2 are LNHDA and SQIVND (reference sequence). The CDR3 contains 14 residues. Trimming left V 3 bases short and J 2 bases short, with 11 bases between. For the CDR3, the DNA is TGTGCCAGTAGTATCCCCGGGACAACCTACGAGCAGTACTTC. It specifies CASSIPGTTYEQYF. The whole variable domain, filled in from reference TRBV19 and TRBJ2-7, reads DGGITQSPKYLFRKEGQNVTLSCEQNLNHDAMYWYRQDPGQGLRLIYYSQIVNDFQKGDIAEGYSVSREKKESFPLTVTSAQKNPTAFYLCASSIPGTTYEQYFGPGTRLTVT.

The rearrangement uses TRBV30 and TRBJ2-2; the D gene is possibly TRBD1 (7 bases). The germline V and J ends were trimmed by 0 bases and 7 bases, with 18 bases remaining between them. CDR3 length: 16 residues. Germline loops: CDR1 GTSNPN, CDR2 SVGIG (reference sequence). This chain's CDR3 is CAWSVGGGAYVGELFF. The CDR3 DNA reads as TGTGCCTGGAGTGTAGGAGGGGGCGCGTATGTCGGGGAGCTGTTTTTT. Looking up the rest from reference TRBV30 and TRBJ2-2 gives the full variable domain: SQTIHQWPATLVQPVGSPLSLECTVEGTSNPNLYWYRQAAGRGLQLLFYSVGIGQISSEVPQNLSASRPQDRQFILSSKKLLLSDSGFYLCAWSVGGGAYVGELFFGEGSRLTVL.

The genes are TRBV27 and TRBJ2-1; 8 bases map to TRBD1. CDR1 and CDR2 from the germline V gene are MNHEY and SMNVEV (reference sequence). There are 17 residues in the CDR3. V gave up 5 bases and J gave up 7 bases; unmatched junction bases: 16. CDR3 region: CASSPRQGSPQGNEQFF. CDR3 bases: TGTGCCAGCAGTCCCCGACAGGGGTCCCCTCAAGGTAATGAGCAGTTCTTC.

The chain employs TRBV28 and TRBJ1-3, with 9 bases matching TRBD1. The CDR3 extends over 16 amino acids. V gave up 3 bases and J gave up 2 bases; unmatched junction bases: 5. The germline V gene has CDR1 MDHEN and CDR2 SYDVKM. In DNA form, the CDR3 reads TGTGCCAGCAGTTTCTACAGGGGGCGAACTGGAAACACCATATATTTT. Translation: CASSFYRGRTGNTIYF. Combining the CDR3 with reference TRBV28 and TRBJ1-3 gives the whole variable domain DVKVTQSSRYLVKRTGEKVFLECVQDMDHENMFWYRQDPGLGLRLIYFSYDVKMKEKGDIPEGYSVSREKKERFSLILESASTNQTSMYLCASSFYRGRTGNTIYFGEGSWLTVV.

The V gene is TRBV18, the J gene TRBJ1-1; weak D call: TRBD1 (6 bases). Germline V gene lookup returns CDR1 KGHSH and CDR2 LQKENI. CDR3 length equals 12 residues. The ends were cut back, 9 bases at V and 4 bases at J, with 12 bases in the middle. The chain's CDR3 is CASRQGSTEAFF. CDR3 bases: TGTGCCAGTAGGCAGGGGAGCACTGAAGCTTTCTTT.

The rearrangement links TRBV7-6 to TRBJ1-4, with D unresolved. The ends were cut back, 1 base at V and 0 bases at J, with 6 bases in the middle. CDR1 is SGHVS and CDR2 is FNYEAQ in the germline V gene. The CDR3 has 15 residues. This CDR3 reads CASSLGSATNEKLFF. CDR3 nucleotide sequence: TGTGCCAGCAGCTTAGGTTCCGCAACTAATGAAAAACTGTTTTTT.

This clone showed up just once. The V call is TRBV11-3, the J call TRBJ1-3; D gene unclear. CDR3 length: 17 residues. Germline CDR1 is SGHNT and CDR2 is YENEEA. V shed 0 bases and J shed 0 bases, with 12 bases lying between them. The CDR3 sequence is CASSLEMRAISGNTIYF. In DNA form, the CDR3 reads TGTGCCAGCAGCTTAGAAATGAGGGCAATCTCTGGAAACACCATATATTTT.

The V and J genes are TRBV28 and TRBJ2-7; 9 nucleotides align to TRBD1. CDR1 is MDHEN, CDR2 SYDVKM, per germline. Trimming at V came to 6 bases and at J to 0 bases, leaving 3 bases not matched to a gene. This CDR3 is built from 14 residues. The CDR3 DNA reads TGTGCCAGCAGGGGGACAGGGCGCTCCTACGAGCAGTACTTC. Its translation is CASRGTGRSYEQYF.

CDR3 bases: TGCGCCAGCAGCCCACAAGCAGGGATGAGGAACACTGAAGCTTTCTTT. It is translated as CASSPQAGMRNTEAFF. The V call is TRBV5-1, the J call TRBJ1-1; D may be TRBD1 (5 bases). Per germline, CDR1 SGHRS and CDR2 YFSETQ. Trimming left V 4 bases short and J 1 base short, with 17 bases between. The CDR3 is 16 residues long. The variable domain in full, completed from reference TRBV5-1 and TRBJ1-1, reads KAGVTQTPRYLIKTRGQQVTLSCSPISGHRSVSWYQQTPGQGLQFLFEYFSETQRNKGNFPGRFSGRQFSNSRSEMNVSTLELGDSALYLCASSPQAGMRNTEAFFGQGTRLTVV.

This chain uses TRBV28 with TRBJ1-2, with 7 bases fitting TRBD1. The germline gives CDR1 MDHEN, CDR2 SYDVKM. The junction had 8 bases not matched to a gene; V was cut back by 9 bases and J by 1 base. CDR3 length: 14 amino acids. CDR3 amino acids: CASLAGGLNYGYTF. Here the CDR3 DNA reads TGTGCCAGTCTTGCAGGGGGGCTTAACTATGGCTACACCTTC.

As to this clone: Different DNA sequences within this sample yield the same CDR3. The chain couples TRBV7-2 to TRBJ2-7; 8 nucleotides match TRBD2. CDR1 is SGHTA, CDR2 FQGNSA, per germline. J lost 9 bases, V lost 4 bases, and 23 bases had no gene match. The CDR3 is 18 residues long. Here the CDR3 reads CASSYDWGLAGGARGQYF. The CDR3 DNA follows: TGTGCCAGCAGCTACGATTGGGGCCTCGCGGGGGGCGCTCGGGGGCAGTACTTC. The full variable domain, in which reference TRBV7-2 and TRBJ2-7 provide the parts outside the CDR3, is GAGVSQSPSNKVTEKGKDVELRCDPISGHTALYWYRQSLGQGLEFLIYFQGNSAPDKSGLPSDRFSAERTGGSVSTLTIQRTQQEDSAVYLCASSYDWGLAGGARGQYFGPGTRLTVT.

This chain joins TRBV28 and TRBJ2-7, with TRBD1 matching over 10 bases. The CDR3 runs 14 residues. V shed 5 bases and J 4 bases; nucleotides not matched to a gene: 5. The germline V gene has CDR1 MDHEN and CDR2 SYDVKM. CDR3 residues: CASSRDRGSYEQYF. The CDR3 region has the DNA TGTGCCAGCAGTCGGGACAGGGGATCGTACGAGCAGTACTTC.

The chain links TRBV7-2 to TRBJ1-2; possible D gene TRBD1, 5 bases. Germline V gene data show CDR1 as SGHTA and CDR2 as FQGNSA. The CDR3 consists of 13 residues. V lost 3 bases and J 8 bases, leaving 13 bases between the germline ends. CDR3 sequence (DNA): TGTGCCAGCAGCTTTACCCAGGGTAAAGGCTACACCTTC. This gives the protein CASSFTQGKGYTF.